Below, one TCR beta chain is given with its context. TCRdb keeps only in-frame clones here, not all; method: immunoSEQ multiplex PCR. The sample lists approximately 270,000 clones, about nine tenths seen once, with 0.95% to 1.5% in the top ten. V lost 6 bases, J lost 7 bases, and 19 bases lay in between. The germline V gene encodes CDR1 MDHEN and CDR2 SYDVKM. The length of the CDR3 is 15 residues. These data originate in a study of blood T cell repertoires in COVID-19. Study details: From T cells, B-cell-depleted T cells, or PBMCs came the material, which was cDNA or gDNA.

Which cohort a participant joined came from the clinical history participants gave. This clonotype originated in a human donor in a cohort exposed to, infected with or recovered from COVID-19 (not recorded which). The donor label of this sample is uncertain. Sample: PBMCs or T cells enriched from blood (not recorded which). The rearrangement uses TRBV28 and TRBJ2-1, with a possible D match to TRBD2 (6 bases). CDR3 sequence: CASSQSGLLVNEQFF. CDR3 bases: TGTGCCAGCAGCCAGAGCGGGTTGCTGGTAAATGAGCAGTTCTTC.